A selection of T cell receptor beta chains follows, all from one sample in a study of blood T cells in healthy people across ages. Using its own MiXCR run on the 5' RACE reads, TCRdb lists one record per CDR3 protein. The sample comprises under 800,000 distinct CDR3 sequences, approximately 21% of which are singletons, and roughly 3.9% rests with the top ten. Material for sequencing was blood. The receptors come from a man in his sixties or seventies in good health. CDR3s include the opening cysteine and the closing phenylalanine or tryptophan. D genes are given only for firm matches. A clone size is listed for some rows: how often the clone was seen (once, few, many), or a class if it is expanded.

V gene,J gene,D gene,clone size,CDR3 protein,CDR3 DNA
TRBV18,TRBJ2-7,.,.,CASSPGQRSAEQYF,TGTGCCAGCTCACCCGGGCAGAGAAGTGCCGAGCAGTACTTC
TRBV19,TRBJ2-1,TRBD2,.,CASKREGRYERFF,TGTGCCAGTAAGCGGGAGGGGCGGTATGAGCGGTTCTTC
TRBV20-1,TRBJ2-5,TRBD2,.,CSAFPGTSGVQETQYF,TGCAGTGCTTTCCCCGGGACTAGCGGGGTCCAAGAGACCCAGTACTTC
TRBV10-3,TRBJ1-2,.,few,CAISEIRDPIDGYTF,TGTGCCATCAGTGAAATCAGGGACCCTATCGATGGCTACACCTTC
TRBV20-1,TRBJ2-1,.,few,CSASSLAASYNEQFF,TGCAGTGCTAGTAGCCTAGCCGCTTCCTACAATGAGCAGTTCTTC
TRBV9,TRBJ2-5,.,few,CASSVVEGLGTQYF,TGTGCCAGCAGCGTAGTGGAGGGGTTAGGGACCCAGTACTTC
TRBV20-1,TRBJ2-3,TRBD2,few,CSARELAGKSDTQYF,TGCAGTGCTAGAGAACTAGCGGGAAAGTCAGATACGCAGTATTTT
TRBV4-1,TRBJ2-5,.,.,CASSQDRSSGQETQYF,TGCGCCAGCAGCCAAGATCGAAGTAGCGGCCAAGAGACCCAGTACTTC
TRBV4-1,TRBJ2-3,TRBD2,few,CASSIGTSGSRDTQYF,TGCGCCAGCAGCATCGGGACTAGCGGGAGTCGTGATACGCAGTATTTT
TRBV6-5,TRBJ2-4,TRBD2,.,CASSSTPPGLAVRGIQYF,TGTGCCAGCAGTTCTACACCCCCGGGACTAGCGGTTAGGGGCATTCAGTACTTC
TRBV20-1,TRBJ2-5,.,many,CSAVGQTQETQYF,TGCAGTGCTGTAGGACAGACACAAGAGACCCAGTACTTC
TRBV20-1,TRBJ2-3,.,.,CSAGGELTDTQYF,TGCAGTGCCGGCGGAGAACTCACAGATACGCAGTATTTT
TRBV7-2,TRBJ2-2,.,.,CASSLVVGPGELFF,TGTGCCAGCAGCTTAGTGGTGGGGCCCGGGGAGCTGTTTTTT
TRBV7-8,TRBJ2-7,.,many,CASSLALIYEQYF,TGTGCCAGCAGCTTAGCCCTCATCTACGAGCAGTACTTC
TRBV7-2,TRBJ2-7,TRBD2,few,CASSLEGASGSYEQYF,TGTGCCAGCAGCTTAGAAGGGGCTAGCGGGAGTTACGAGCAGTACTTC
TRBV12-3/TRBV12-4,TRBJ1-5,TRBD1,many,CASSSGQGLVPQHF,TGTGCCAGCAGCTCGGGACAGGGTTTGGTGCCCCAGCATTTT